The 9 T cell receptor beta chains below come from one sample, sequenced in a study of PD-1 blockade in mismatch repair-deficient tumors. The method was immunoSEQ multiplex PCR; TCRdb's version includes in-frame clones alone and lacks a portion of them. The sample lists 14,000 or so clones; roughly 88% were seen once. The material sequenced was PBMCs, taken approximately 14 weeks after starting pembrolizumab. The receptor set was obtained from an adult with mismatch repair-deficient cancer.

The J gene is TRBJ2-7, the V gene TRBV5-1, with 9 positions matching TRBD1. The germline CDR1 and CDR2 sequences are SGHRS and YFSETQ. Trimming at V came to 2 bases and at J to 3 bases, leaving 12 bases not matched to a gene. The CDR3 has 17 residues. CDR3 residues: CASSFDGLGQGHYEQYF. CDR3 bases: TGCGCCAGCAGCTTTGATGGCCTCGGACAGGGGCACTACGAGCAGTACTTC.

This sequence joins TRBV11-1 and TRBJ2-1; the D gene is possibly TRBD1 (5 bases). The V and J ends lost 1 base and 6 bases respectively, with 19 bases between them. Germline-derived CDR1 and CDR2 are SGHAT and FQDESV (reference sequence). The CDR3 contains 17 residues. The CDR3 is CASSLEGQGSPSNEQFF. DNA for the CDR3: TGTGCCAGCAGCTTAGAGGGCCAGGGCAGCCCCAGCAATGAGCAGTTCTTC.

The chain combines TRBV7-2 with TRBJ1-5; D remains ambiguous. The CDR3 spans 14 residues. Germline CDR1 and CDR2: SGHTA and FQGNSA. Trimming shortened V by 5 bases and J by 0 bases, and 8 bases separated the two germline ends. The CDR3 region has the DNA TGTGCCAGCAGCCGCGACAATAGCAATCAGCCCCAGCATTTT. Protein: CASSRDNSNQPQHF.

The chain uses TRBV6-1 and TRBJ2-7, with D possibly matching TRBD1 (5 bases). Germline assignment: CDR1 MNHNS and CDR2 SASEGT. The CDR3 has 11 amino acids. V was trimmed by 6 bases and J by 7 bases, leaving 10 bases between them. Here the CDR3 DNA reads TGTGCCAGCAGGGGGCTAGGGGAGCAGTACTTC. Translation gives CASRGLGEQYF.

The chain employs TRBV11-3 and TRBJ1-2, with TRBD1 matching over 11 bases. V lost 1 base to trimming and J lost 6 bases; unmatched junction nucleotides: 7. The germline V gene encodes CDR1 SGHNT and CDR2 YENEEA. CDR3 length: 16 amino acids. The CDR3 region has the DNA TGTGCCAGCAGCTTAGGGACAGGGGGCTATCGAGATGGCTACACCTTC. Translation gives CASSLGTGGYRDGYTF.

The V and J genes are TRBV7-8 and TRBJ1-4, with TRBD1 as a possible D gene (6 bases). This CDR3 comprises 14 residues. Germline lookup yields CDR1 SGHVS and CDR2 FQNEAQ. With 3 bases removed from V and 4 bases from J, the gap between germline ends came to 9 bases. CDR3 nucleotide sequence: TGTGCCAGCAGCTTCAGGGGACGTAATGAAAAACTGTTTTTT. Encoded protein: CASSFRGRNEKLFF. The full variable domain, in which reference TRBV7-8 and TRBJ1-4 provide the parts outside the CDR3, is GAGVSQSPRYKVAKRGQDVALRCDPISGHVSLFWYQQALGQGPEFLTYFQNEAQLDKSGLPSDRFFAERPEGSVSTLKIQRTQQEDSAVYLCASSFRGRNEKLFFGSGTQLSVL.

This rearrangement joins TRBV28 to TRBJ2-1; 7 bases map to TRBD2. The junction had 9 bases not matched to a gene; V was cut back by 4 bases and J by 9 bases. Looked up from germline, CDR1 is MDHEN and CDR2 is SYDVKM. This CDR3 has 14 residues. CDR3 coding DNA: TGTGCCAGCAGTTCTGGCGGGAGCCTGGGTGAGCAGTTCTTC. Protein product: CASSSGGSLGEQFF.

This clone was detected a few times. The gene calls are TRBV5-1 and TRBJ1-4; possibly TRBD1 for D (5 bases). CDR1 and CDR2 (germline): SGHRS, YFSETQ. This CDR3 has 15 residues. Trimming stripped 4 bases from V and 0 bases from J, with 10 bases between. CDR3 nucleotide sequence: TGCGCCAGCAGCATAGGGGTCTCAACTAATGAAAAACTGTTTTTT. It specifies CASSIGVSTNEKLFF.

The rearrangement joins TRBV9 to TRBJ1-1; D is perhaps TRBD1 (6 bases). This CDR3 comprises 14 residues. Per the germline V gene, CDR1 is SGDLS and CDR2 is YYNGEE. The V and J ends lost 1 base and 5 bases respectively, with 12 bases between them. CDR3 amino acids: CASSVQGRGTEAFF. DNA for the CDR3: TGTGCCAGCAGCGTACAGGGGCGTGGAACTGAAGCTTTCTTT.